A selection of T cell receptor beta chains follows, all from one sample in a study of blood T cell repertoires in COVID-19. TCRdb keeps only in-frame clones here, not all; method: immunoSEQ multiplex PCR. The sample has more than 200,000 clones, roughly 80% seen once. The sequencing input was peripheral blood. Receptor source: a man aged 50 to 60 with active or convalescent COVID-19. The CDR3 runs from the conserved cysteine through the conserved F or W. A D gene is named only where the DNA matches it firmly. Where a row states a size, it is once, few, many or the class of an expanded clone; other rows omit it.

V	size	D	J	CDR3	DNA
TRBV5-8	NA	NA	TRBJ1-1	CASSPGGRTEAFF	TGTGCCAGCAGCCCGGGGGGTCGGACTGAAGCTTTCTTT
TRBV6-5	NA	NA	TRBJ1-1	CASSYLGGDTEAFF	TGTGCCAGCAGTTACCTTGGGGGGGACACTGAAGCTTTCTTT
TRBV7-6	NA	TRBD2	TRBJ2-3	CASSVLAGGLSDTQYF	TGTGCCAGCAGCGTCTTAGCGGGGGGGCTTTCGGATACGCAGTATTTT
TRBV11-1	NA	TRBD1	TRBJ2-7	CASSPPGQRMYEQYF	TGTGCCAGCAGCCCCCCGGGACAGCGTATGTACGAGCAGTACTTC
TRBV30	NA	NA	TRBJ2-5	CAWSAGGSGTQYF	TGTGCCTGGAGTGCAGGGGGGTCGGGGACCCAGTACTTC
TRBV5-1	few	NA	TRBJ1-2	CASSLEGINREGYTF	TGCGCCAGCAGCTTGGAGGGGATAAACAGGGAGGGCTACACCTTC
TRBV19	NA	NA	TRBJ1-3	CASSIRDAGNTIYF	TGTGCCAGTAGTATCAGGGATGCCGGAAACACCATATATTTT
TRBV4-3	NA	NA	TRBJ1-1	CASSAQMNTEAFF	TGCGCCAGCAGCGCACAAATGAACACTGAAGCTTTCTTT
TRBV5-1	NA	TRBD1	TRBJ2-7	CASSPGQGVSYEQYF	TGCGCCAGCAGCCCGGGACAGGGGGTTTCCTACGAGCAGTACTTC
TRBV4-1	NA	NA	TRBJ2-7	CASSQDLAEYEQYF	TGCGCCAGCAGCCAAGATCTTGCGGAATACGAGCAGTACTTC
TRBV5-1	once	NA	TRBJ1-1	CASSLGGQSNTEAFF	TGCGCCAGCAGCTTGGGGGGACAATCCAACACTGAAGCTTTCTTT
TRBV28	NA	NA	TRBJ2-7	CASSLYQVPAYEQYF	TGTGCCAGCAGTCTCTATCAGGTCCCGGCTTACGAGCAGTACTTC
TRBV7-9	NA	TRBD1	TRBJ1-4	CASRAGTGVEKLFF	TGTGCCAGCAGGGCCGGGACAGGGGTCGAAAAACTGTTTTTT
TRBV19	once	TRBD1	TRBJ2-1	CASRGQGAKNEQFF	TGTGCCAGTAGAGGGCAGGGGGCAAAGAATGAGCAGTTCTTC
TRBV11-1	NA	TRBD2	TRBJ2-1	CASSLMAGGENEQFF	TGTGCCAGCAGCTTAATGGCGGGGGGGGAGAATGAGCAGTTCTTC
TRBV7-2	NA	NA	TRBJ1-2	CASSSQWGGAMRGYTF	TGTGCCAGCAGCTCGCAATGGGGGGGAGCTATGAGAGGCTACACCTTC